Below are 21 T cell receptor beta chains sequenced from a single sample in a study of T-cell reconstitution after alpha-beta-depleted transplantation in children. TCRbeta library preparation incorporated unique molecular identifiers. TCRdb reprocessed the PCR reads via MiXCR and lists one record per CDR3 protein. The sample shows 350,000 to 450,000 distinct CDR3 sequences, 10% to 15% of them seen only once. Sequencing used PBMCs, obtained from the stem cell graft. The receptors come from a human donor who donated a stem cell graft to a child with Fanconi anemia.

Ten or more counts support this clonotype. The V gene is TRBV6-2 or TRBV6-3, the J gene TRBJ2-1; 7 nucleotides match TRBD1. The length of the CDR3 is 13 residues. Unmatched junction bases numbered 4, after V lost 4 bases and J lost 7 bases. Per germline, CDR1 MNHEY and CDR2 SVGEGT. The CDR3 DNA follows: TGTGCCAGCAGTTGGGGACAGAGAAATGAGCAGTTCTTC. The encoded protein is CASSWGQRNEQFF.

This clonotype appeared a few times. V usage is TRBV10-1 and J usage is TRBJ2-3; 9 bases are shared with TRBD2. J was trimmed by 5 bases and V by 2 bases; bases with no gene match: 5. Germline V gene lookup returns CDR1 WNHNN and CDR2 SYGVQD (reference sequence). This CDR3 contains 15 residues. The CDR3 loop reads CASSEERGVKDTQYF. CDR3 DNA sequence: TGCGCCAGCAGTGAGGAGCGGGGGGTAAAAGATACGCAGTATTTT.

V is TRBV3-1 and J is TRBJ1-1; D not resolved. There are 15 residues in the CDR3. With 5 bases removed from V and 1 base from J, the gap between germline ends came to 14 bases. The germline V gene has CDR1 LGHDT and CDR2 YNNKEL (reference sequence). The CDR3, as DNA: TGTGCCAGCAGCTCGGGTCCTCCGACGAACACTGAAGCTTTCTTT. Its protein product is CASSSGPPTNTEAFF.

In its sample, this clonotype was seen a few times. The chain joins TRBV20-1 to TRBJ2-1; TRBD2 matches at 8 bases. This CDR3 region has 15 residues. V lost 6 bases and J lost 2; bases outside the gene matches: 9. CDR1 and CDR2 from the germline V gene are DFQATT and SNEGSKA (reference sequence). CDR3 nucleotide sequence: TGCAGTGCCCCCGCCCGGGGGGGGACCTACAATGAGCAGTTCTTC. Translation gives CSAPARGGTYNEQFF.

This clonotype was counted between two and nine times. The rearrangement joins TRBV29-1 to TRBJ1-1; possibly TRBD1 for D (5 bases). V dropped 8 bases and J dropped 1 base, with 17 bases sitting between them. This CDR3 has 14 residues. The germline V gene has CDR1 SQVTM and CDR2 ANQGSEA. The CDR3 sequence is CSIQTSRGNTEAFF. The CDR3 nucleotides read TGCAGCATCCAAACCTCTAGGGGGAACACTGAAGCTTTCTTT. Full variable domain (missing parts from reference TRBV29-1 and TRBJ1-1): SAVISQKPSRDICQRGTSLTIQCQVDSQVTMMFWYRQQPGQSLTLIATANQGSEATYESGFVIDKFPISRPNLTFSTLTVSNMSPEDSSIYLCSIQTSRGNTEAFFGQGTRLTVV.

V and J are TRBV10-3 and TRBJ1-1; TRBD1 matches at 7 bases. Germline values: CDR1 ENHRY, CDR2 SYGVKD. CDR3 length equals 14 residues. Trimming at V came to 4 bases and at J to 4 bases, leaving 6 bases not matched to a gene. For the CDR3, the DNA is TGTGCCATCAGTGCAGGGGGACCGGGCACTGAAGCTTTCTTT. Translating gives CAISAGGPGTEAFF.

The chain recombines TRBV5-1 with TRBJ2-4; a weak D match, TRBD1 (5 bases). Per germline, CDR1 SGHRS and CDR2 YFSETQ. V was cut by 0 bases and J by 9 bases, with 10 bases left in between. The CDR3 runs 13 residues. The CDR3 protein is CASSLGQGGIQYF. CDR3 coding DNA: TGCGCCAGCAGCTTGGGGCAGGGTGGCATTCAGTACTTC.

V and J are TRBV27 and TRBJ1-3; TRBD1 matches 9 bases. This CDR3 has 14 residues. V lost 6 bases, J lost 0 bases, and 0 bases stayed unmatched. The germline CDR1 and CDR2 sequences are MNHEY and SMNVEV (reference sequence). The chain's CDR3 is CASRTGGSGNTIYF. The CDR3, as DNA: TGTGCCAGCAGGACAGGGGGCTCTGGAAACACCATATATTTT.

This clonotype appeared a few times. The rearrangement uses TRBV16 and TRBJ1-3; D ambiguous. This CDR3 comprises 16 residues. V lost 4 bases, J lost 0 bases, and 13 bases lay in between. Germline CDR1 reads KGHSY; CDR2 reads FQNENV. This CDR3 reads CASSLMTDLSGNTIYF. As DNA, the CDR3 is TGTGCCAGCAGCCTCATGACTGATCTCTCTGGAAACACCATATATTTT.

The sample holds a few counts of this clonotype. The chain couples TRBV3-1 to TRBJ1-6, with D perhaps matching TRBD1 (6 bases). The CDR3 extends over 16 amino acids. Germline lookup yields CDR1 LGHDT and CDR2 YNNKEL (reference sequence). With 2 bases removed from V and 7 bases from J, the gap between germline ends came to 15 bases. As DNA, the CDR3 is TGTGCCAGCAGCCAACCGACAGGACGTGAGAATTCACCCCTCCACTTT. Its translation is CASSQPTGRENSPLHF. The variable domain in full, completed from reference TRBV3-1 and TRBJ1-6, reads DTAVSQTPKYLVTQMGNDKSIKCEQNLGHDTMYWYKQDSKKFLKIMFSYNNKELIINETVPNRFSPKSPDKAHLNLHINSLELGDSAVYFCASSQPTGRENSPLHFGNGTRLTVT.

This clonotype has more than one count but fewer than ten. The rearrangement links TRBV20-1 to TRBJ1-1; a possible D gene is TRBD1 (6 bases). The V end lost 5 bases, the J end lost 4 bases, and 8 bases lay between the germline ends. Germline CDR1 DFQATT, CDR2 SNEGSKA (reference sequence). This CDR3 region has 11 residues. The CDR3 protein is CSALQGTEAFF. Written as DNA, the CDR3 is TGCAGTGCTTTACAGGGCACTGAAGCTTTCTTT.

This clonotype was recorded a few times. The genes are TRBV5-6 and TRBJ2-1, with 10 bases identical to TRBD1. With V trimmed by 4 bases and J by 6 bases, 7 bases remained unmatched. The germline CDR1 and CDR2 sequences are SGHDT and YYEEEE. The CDR3 runs to 15 residues. CDR3 amino acids: CASSGQGVGLNEQFF. The CDR3 DNA reads as TGTGCCAGCAGCGGACAGGGGGTCGGTCTCAATGAGCAGTTCTTC.

In this sample, this clonotype turned up a few times. The chain is built from TRBV5-5 and TRBJ2-5; 7 bases align to TRBD1. The CDR3 length is 13 residues. The germline gives CDR1 SGHKS, CDR2 YYEKEE (reference sequence). The V and J ends lost 4 bases and 5 bases, in that order; junction bases with no gene match: 5. The CDR3 sequence: CASSIRQGETQYF. The CDR3 DNA reads as TGTGCCAGCAGCATACGACAGGGTGAGACCCAGTACTTC.

J is TRBJ1-4 and V is TRBV12-3 or TRBV12-4, with no clear D. The CDR3 length is 15 residues. V lost 6 bases to trimming and J lost 8 bases, with 19 bases between them. This CDR3 reads CASSQHGEWSEKLFF. As DNA, the CDR3 is TGTGCCAGCAGCCAACACGGGGAATGGTCCGAAAAACTGTTTTTT.

This clonotype has at least ten counts. The chain carries TRBV12-3 or TRBV12-4 and TRBJ2-1, with a weak D call TRBD2 (7 bases). Trimming removed 6 bases from V and 7 bases from J, with 22 bases in between. The CDR3 is made up of 16 amino acids. The CDR3 coding sequence is TGTGCCAGCAGGCACAATGGCCGGGGGGCGCAGAATGAGCAGTTCTTC. Amino acids: CASRHNGRGAQNEQFF.

This chain joins TRBV27 and TRBJ1-2, with D tentatively TRBD1 (5 bases). Trimming left V 3 bases short and J 2 bases short, with 10 bases between. This CDR3 is 14 amino acids long. Germline CDR1 MNHEY, CDR2 SMNVEV (reference sequence). The CDR3 loop reads CASSFKGTNYGYTF. The CDR3 DNA sequence: TGTGCCAGCAGTTTTAAGGGGACGAACTATGGCTACACCTTC.

V usage is TRBV5-1 and J usage is TRBJ2-1, with D possibly being TRBD1 (5 bases). Germline-derived CDR1 and CDR2 are SGHRS and YFSETQ. This CDR3 region has 15 residues. Trimming cost V 5 bases and J 3 bases, with 15 bases left between them. The CDR3, as DNA: TGCGCCAGCAGTAAGGACAAGGGCCGCTACAATGAGCAGTTCTTC. It codes for CASSKDKGRYNEQFF. The full variable domain, its missing parts supplied by reference TRBV5-1 and TRBJ2-1, is KAGVTQTPRYLIKTRGQQVTLSCSPISGHRSVSWYQQTPGQGLQFLFEYFSETQRNKGNFPGRFSGRQFSNSRSEMNVSTLELGDSALYLCASSKDKGRYNEQFFGPGTRLTVL.

A few counts support this clonotype. This chain uses TRBV5-1 with TRBJ1-1; weak D call: TRBD1 (6 bases). The CDR3 consists of 16 residues. Trimming cost V 0 bases and J 1 base, with 13 bases left between them. Germline CDR1 reads SGHRS; CDR2 reads YFSETQ. This chain's CDR3 is CASSLVPQGSNTEAFF. In DNA, the CDR3 is TGCGCCAGCAGCTTGGTCCCACAGGGCTCGAACACTGAAGCTTTCTTT.

This clonotype was found a few times. This rearrangement joins TRBV7-2 to TRBJ1-1; no clear D. The V end lost 5 bases, the J end lost 7 bases, and 17 bases lay between the germline ends. Germline V gene sequence: CDR1 SGHTA, CDR2 FQGNSA. The CDR3 contains 14 residues. The CDR3 loop reads CASSVSPSVIEAFF. The CDR3 bases are TGTGCCAGCAGCGTCAGCCCTTCCGTGATTGAAGCTTTCTTT.

The J gene is TRBJ2-1, the V gene TRBV5-1, with D tentatively TRBD1 (6 bases). This CDR3 has 13 residues. The V end lost 4 bases, the J end lost 8 bases, and 13 bases lay between the germline ends. Germline CDR1 SGHRS, CDR2 YFSETQ. The CDR3 DNA reads TGCGCCAGCAGCGACCCGCAGGGGCATGAGCAGTTCTTC. As protein: CASSDPQGHEQFF. Together with reference TRBV5-1 and TRBJ2-1, the CDR3 gives the full variable domain: KAGVTQTPRYLIKTRGQQVTLSCSPISGHRSVSWYQQTPGQGLQFLFEYFSETQRNKGNFPGRFSGRQFSNSRSEMNVSTLELGDSALYLCASSDPQGHEQFFGPGTRLTVL.

There are a few counts of this clonotype. The J gene is TRBJ2-5, the V gene TRBV13, with D hard to call. The CDR3 totals 15 residues. Germline V CDR1 and CDR2: PRHDT, FYEKMQ (reference sequence). Deletions cut 4 bases from V and 3 bases from J, with 15 bases between. The CDR3 DNA follows: TGTGCCAGCAGCTCCTCCGCCCCAGGAAAAGAGACCCAGTACTTC. Its translation is CASSSSAPGKETQYF.